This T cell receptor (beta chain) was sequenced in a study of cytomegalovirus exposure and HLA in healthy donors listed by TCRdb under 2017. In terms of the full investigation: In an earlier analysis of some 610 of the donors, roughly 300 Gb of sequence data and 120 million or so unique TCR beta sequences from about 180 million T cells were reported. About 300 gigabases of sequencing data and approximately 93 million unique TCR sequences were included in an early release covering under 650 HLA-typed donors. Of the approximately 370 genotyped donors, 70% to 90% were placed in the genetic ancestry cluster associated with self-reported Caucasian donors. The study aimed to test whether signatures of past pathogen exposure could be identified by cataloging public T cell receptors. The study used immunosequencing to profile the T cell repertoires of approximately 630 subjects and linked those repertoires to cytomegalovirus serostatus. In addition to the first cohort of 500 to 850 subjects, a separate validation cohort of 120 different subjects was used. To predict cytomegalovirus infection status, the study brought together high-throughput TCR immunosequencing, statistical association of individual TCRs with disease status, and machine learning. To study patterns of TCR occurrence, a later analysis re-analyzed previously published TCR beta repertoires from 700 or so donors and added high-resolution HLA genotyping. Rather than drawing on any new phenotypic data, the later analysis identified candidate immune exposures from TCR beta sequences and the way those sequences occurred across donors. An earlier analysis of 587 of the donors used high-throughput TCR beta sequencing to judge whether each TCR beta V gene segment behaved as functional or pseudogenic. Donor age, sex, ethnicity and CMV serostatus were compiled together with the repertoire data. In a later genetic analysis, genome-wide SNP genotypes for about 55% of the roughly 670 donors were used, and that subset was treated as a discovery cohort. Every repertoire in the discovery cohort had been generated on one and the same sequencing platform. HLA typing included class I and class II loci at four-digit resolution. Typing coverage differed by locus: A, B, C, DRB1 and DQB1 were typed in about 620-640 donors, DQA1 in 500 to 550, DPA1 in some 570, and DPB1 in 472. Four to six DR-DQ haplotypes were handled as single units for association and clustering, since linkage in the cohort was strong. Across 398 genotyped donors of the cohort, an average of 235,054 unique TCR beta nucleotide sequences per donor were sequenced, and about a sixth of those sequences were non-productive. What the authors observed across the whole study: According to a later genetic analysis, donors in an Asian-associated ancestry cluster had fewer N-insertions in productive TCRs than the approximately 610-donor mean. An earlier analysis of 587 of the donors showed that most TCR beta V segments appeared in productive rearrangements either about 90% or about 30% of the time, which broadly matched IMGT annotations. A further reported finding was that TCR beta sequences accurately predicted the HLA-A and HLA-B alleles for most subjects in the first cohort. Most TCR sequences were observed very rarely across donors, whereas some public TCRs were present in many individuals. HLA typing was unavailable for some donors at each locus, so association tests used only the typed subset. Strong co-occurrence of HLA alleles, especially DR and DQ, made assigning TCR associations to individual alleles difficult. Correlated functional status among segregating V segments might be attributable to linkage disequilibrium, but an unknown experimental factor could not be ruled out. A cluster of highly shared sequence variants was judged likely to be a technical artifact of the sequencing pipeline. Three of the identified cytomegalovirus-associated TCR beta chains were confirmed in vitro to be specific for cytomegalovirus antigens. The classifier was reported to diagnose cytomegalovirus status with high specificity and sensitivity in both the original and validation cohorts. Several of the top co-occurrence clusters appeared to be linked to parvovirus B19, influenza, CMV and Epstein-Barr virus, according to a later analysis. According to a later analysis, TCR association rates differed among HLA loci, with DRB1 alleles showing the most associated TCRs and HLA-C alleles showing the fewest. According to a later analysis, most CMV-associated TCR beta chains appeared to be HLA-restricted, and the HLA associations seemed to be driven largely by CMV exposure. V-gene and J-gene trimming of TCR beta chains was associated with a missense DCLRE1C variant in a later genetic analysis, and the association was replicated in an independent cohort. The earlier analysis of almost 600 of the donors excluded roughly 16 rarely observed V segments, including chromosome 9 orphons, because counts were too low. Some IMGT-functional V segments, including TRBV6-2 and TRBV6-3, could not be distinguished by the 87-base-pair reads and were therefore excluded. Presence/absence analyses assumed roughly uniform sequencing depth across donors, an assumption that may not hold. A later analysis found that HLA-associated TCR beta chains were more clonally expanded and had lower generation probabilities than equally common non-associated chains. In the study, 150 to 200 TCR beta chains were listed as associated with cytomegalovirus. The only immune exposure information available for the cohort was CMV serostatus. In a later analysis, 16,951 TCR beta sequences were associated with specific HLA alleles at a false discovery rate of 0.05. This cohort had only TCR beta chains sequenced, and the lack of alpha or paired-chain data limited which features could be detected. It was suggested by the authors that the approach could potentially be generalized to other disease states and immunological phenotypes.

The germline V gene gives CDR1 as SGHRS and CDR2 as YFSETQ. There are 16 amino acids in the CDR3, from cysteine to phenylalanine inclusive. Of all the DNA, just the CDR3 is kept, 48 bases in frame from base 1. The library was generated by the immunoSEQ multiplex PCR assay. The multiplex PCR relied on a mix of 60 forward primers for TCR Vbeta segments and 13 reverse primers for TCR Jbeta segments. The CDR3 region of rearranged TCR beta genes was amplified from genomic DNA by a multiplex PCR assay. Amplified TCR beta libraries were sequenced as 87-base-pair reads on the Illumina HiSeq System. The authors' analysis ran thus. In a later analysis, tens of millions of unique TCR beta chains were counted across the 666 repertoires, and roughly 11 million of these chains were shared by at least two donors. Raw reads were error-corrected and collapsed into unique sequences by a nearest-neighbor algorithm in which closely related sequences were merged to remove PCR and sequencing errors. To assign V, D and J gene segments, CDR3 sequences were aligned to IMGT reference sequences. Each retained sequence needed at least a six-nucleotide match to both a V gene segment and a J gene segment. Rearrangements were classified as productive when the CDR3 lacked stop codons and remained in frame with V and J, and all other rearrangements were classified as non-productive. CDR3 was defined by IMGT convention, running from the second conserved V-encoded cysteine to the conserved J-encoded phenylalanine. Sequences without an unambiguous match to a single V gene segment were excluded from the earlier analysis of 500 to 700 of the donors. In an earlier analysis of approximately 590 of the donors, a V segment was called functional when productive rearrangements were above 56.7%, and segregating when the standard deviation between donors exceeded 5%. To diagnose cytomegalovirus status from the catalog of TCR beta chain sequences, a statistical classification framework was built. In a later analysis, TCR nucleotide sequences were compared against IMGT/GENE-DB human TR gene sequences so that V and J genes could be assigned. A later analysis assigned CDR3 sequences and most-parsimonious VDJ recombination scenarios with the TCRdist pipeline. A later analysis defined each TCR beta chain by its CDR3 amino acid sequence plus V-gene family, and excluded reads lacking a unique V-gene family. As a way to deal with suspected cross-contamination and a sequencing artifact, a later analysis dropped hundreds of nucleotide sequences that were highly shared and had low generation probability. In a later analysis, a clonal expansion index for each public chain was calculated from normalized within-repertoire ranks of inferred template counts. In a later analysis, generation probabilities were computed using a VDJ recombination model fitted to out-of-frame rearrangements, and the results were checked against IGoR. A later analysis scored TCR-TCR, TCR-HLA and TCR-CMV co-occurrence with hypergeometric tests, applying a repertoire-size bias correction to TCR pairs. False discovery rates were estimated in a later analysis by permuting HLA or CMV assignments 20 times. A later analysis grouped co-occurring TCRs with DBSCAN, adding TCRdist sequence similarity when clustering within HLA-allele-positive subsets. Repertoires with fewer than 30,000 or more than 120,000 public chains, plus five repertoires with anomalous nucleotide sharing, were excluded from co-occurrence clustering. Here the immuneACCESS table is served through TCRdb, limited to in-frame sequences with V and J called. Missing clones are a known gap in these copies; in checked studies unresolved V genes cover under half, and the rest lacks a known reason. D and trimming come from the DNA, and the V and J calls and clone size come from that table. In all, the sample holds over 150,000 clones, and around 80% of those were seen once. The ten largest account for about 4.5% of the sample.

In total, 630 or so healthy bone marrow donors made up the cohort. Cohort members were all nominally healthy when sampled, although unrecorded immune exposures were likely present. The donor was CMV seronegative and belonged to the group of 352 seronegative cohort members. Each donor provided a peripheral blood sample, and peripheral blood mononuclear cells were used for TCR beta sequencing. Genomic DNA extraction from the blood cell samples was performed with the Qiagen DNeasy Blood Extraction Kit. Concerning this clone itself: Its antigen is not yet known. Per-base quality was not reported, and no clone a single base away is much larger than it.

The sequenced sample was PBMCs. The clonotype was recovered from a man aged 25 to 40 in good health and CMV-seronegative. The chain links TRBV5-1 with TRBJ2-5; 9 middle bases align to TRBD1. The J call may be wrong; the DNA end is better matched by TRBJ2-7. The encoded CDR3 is CASSLAVQGAPDEQYF. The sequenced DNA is TGCGCCAGCAGCTTGGCCGTACAGGGGGCGCCGGACGAGCAGTACTTC.